This T cell receptor (beta chain) was sequenced for a study of beta chain features in type 1 diabetes. As every portion of the isolated RNA was reverse transcribed, the sequencing read expressed TCRB transcripts. Profiled with immunoSEQ multiplex PCR; TCRdb holds only in-frame clones, not every one. This sample has some 270,000 clones; 8% occur once, and the top ten carry more than 1%. Looked up from germline, CDR1 is SNHLY and CDR2 is FYNNEI. The CDR3 is 14 amino acids. V lost 6 bases and J 1 base, leaving 11 bases between the germline ends. CD4+ cells of the naive, central memory, regulatory and stem cell-like memory types were sorted via CD45RO/CCR7/CD25/CD127/CD95/CD27.

The sample consisted of central memory CD4+ T cells from blood. The clonotype comes from a young woman in good health. The gene calls are TRBV2 and TRBJ2-3; tentative D call: TRBD2 (5 bases). The chain's CDR3 is CASSQGRGTDTQYF. DNA of the CDR3: TGTGCCAGCAGCCAAGGGCGGGGCACAGATACGCAGTATTTT. The full variable domain, completed using reference TRBV2 and TRBJ2-3, is EPEVTQTPSHQVTQMGQEVILRCVPISNHLYFYWYRQILGQKVEFLVSFYNNEISEKSEIFDDQFSVERPDGSNFTLKIRSTKLEDSAMYFCASSQGRGTDTQYFGPGTRLTVL.